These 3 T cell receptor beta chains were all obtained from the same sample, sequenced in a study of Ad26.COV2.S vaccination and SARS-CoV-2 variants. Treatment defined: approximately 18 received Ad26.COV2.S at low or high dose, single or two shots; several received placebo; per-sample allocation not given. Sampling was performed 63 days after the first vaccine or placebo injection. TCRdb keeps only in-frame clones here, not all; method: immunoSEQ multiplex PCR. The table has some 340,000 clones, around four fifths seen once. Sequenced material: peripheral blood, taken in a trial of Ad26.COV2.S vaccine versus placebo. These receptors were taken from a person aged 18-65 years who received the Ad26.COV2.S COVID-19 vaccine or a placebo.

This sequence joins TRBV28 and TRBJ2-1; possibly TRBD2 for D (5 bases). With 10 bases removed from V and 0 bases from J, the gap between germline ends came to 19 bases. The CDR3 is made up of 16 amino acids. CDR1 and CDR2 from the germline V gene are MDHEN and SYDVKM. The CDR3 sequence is CAIEDSGSPSYNEQFF. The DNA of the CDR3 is TGTGCCATCGAGGACTCGGGGTCTCCCTCCTACAATGAGCAGTTCTTC.

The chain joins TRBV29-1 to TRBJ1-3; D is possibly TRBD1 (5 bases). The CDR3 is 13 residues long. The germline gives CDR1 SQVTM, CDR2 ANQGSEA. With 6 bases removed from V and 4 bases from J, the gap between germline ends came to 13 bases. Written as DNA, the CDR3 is TGCAGCGTCGGTCAGGGTCTGGGAAACACCATATATTTT. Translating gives CSVGQGLGNTIYF. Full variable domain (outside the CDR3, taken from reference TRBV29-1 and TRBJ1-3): SAVISQKPSRDICQRGTSLTIQCQVDSQVTMMFWYRQQPGQSLTLIATANQGSEATYESGFVIDKFPISRPNLTFSTLTVSNMSPEDSSIYLCSVGQGLGNTIYFGEGSWLTVV.

This CDR3 is CASSPLLCRYIDQPQHF. In DNA form, the CDR3 reads TGTGCCAGCAGCCCCCTTTTGTGCAGATATATTGATCAGCCCCAGCATTTT. The rearrangement uses TRBV3-1 (or the pseudogene TRBV3-2) and TRBJ1-5, with unresolved D. This CDR3 is 17 amino acids long. The V end lost 4 bases, the J end lost 5 bases, and 21 bases lay between the germline ends. Per the germline V gene, CDR1 is LGHDT and CDR2 is YNNKEL (reference sequence).